This passage covers 18 T cell receptor beta chains from one sample sequenced in a study of early T cells in non-severe SARS-CoV-2 infection. TCRdb used MiXCR to reprocess the 5' RACE reads, holding one entry per CDR3 protein. The table records around 67,000 distinct CDR3 sequences, roughly an eighth of them present only once. The specimen comprised whole blood, sampled at baseline. The receptors here all came from an adult who was a healthcare worker with PCR-confirmed SARS-CoV-2 infection or an uninfected control (not recorded which).

This clonotype was counted many times. The V gene is TRBV5-1, the J gene TRBJ2-7; tentatively, D is TRBD1 (6 bases). This CDR3 has 14 amino acids. Per germline, CDR1 SGHRS and CDR2 YFSETQ. Trimming cost V 2 bases and J 7 bases, with 16 bases left between them. The CDR3 DNA reads TGCGCCAGCAGCTTCTTGGACAGAGCCAGAGAGCAGTACTTC. Protein: CASSFLDRAREQYF.

This chain joins TRBV29-1 and TRBJ1-1, with no clear D. Trimming cost V 6 bases and J 11 bases, with 13 bases left between them. Germline V lookup: CDR1 SQVTM, CDR2 ANQGSEA. The CDR3 is 10 amino acids. CDR3 sequence: CSVLTQRAFF. DNA for the CDR3: TGCAGCGTGCTCACCCAACGGGCTTTCTTT.

V usage is TRBV11-2 and J usage is TRBJ2-5; D is perhaps TRBD2 (5 bases). Germline loops: CDR1 SGHAT, CDR2 FQNNGV. The CDR3 is made up of 16 amino acids. With 3 bases removed from V and 5 bases from J, the gap between germline ends came to 19 bases. CDR3 coding DNA: TGTGCCAGCAGCTTTTCCTTTACACTAGGATCTGAGACCCAGTACTTC. It yields the protein CASSFSFTLGSETQYF.

This clonotype was recorded many times. The chain has TRBV5-5 and TRBJ2-6, with 8 bases fitting TRBD1. From germline, CDR1 is SGHKS and CDR2 YYEKEE (reference sequence). V trimming: 3 bases; J trimming: 9 bases; junction bases outside the gene matches: 5. CDR3 size: 14 residues. CDR3 DNA sequence: TGTGCCAGCAGCTCTGGACAGGGAGTCAACGTCCTGACTTTC. This codes for CASSSGQGVNVLTF.

The gene calls are TRBV2 and TRBJ1-6, with D maybe TRBD1 (6 bases). V lost 7 bases and J 3 bases, leaving 10 bases between the germline ends. Germline values: CDR1 SNHLY, CDR2 FYNNEI. The CDR3 has 14 residues. CDR3 protein: CASIGQIYNSPLHF. DNA for the CDR3: TGTGCCAGCATCGGACAGATCTATAATTCACCCCTCCACTTT.

The CDR3 DNA reads TGTGCCAGCAGCCAATGGGCGGGACAGGGATCCTATGGCTACACCTTC. This translates into CASSQWAGQGSYGYTF. This chain connects TRBV3-1 to TRBJ1-2, with 9 bases aligning to TRBD1. With 2 bases clipped from V and 4 bases from J, the junction kept 8 bases outside the gene matches. The CDR3 is made up of 16 amino acids. From germline, CDR1 is LGHDT and CDR2 YNNKEL (reference sequence).

The chain combines TRBV10-2 with TRBJ2-4, with D unresolved. V was clipped by 3 bases and J by 0 bases, with 12 bases between them. This CDR3 contains 16 residues. Germline V gene data show CDR1 as WSHSY and CDR2 as SAAADI. CDR3 in DNA: TGCGCCAGCAGTGATAGAGGATTTATAGCCAAAAACATTCAGTACTTC. It yields the protein CASSDRGFIAKNIQYF.

The sample holds a few counts of this clonotype. The rearrangement joins TRBV19 to TRBJ1-2, with 7 bases fitting TRBD1. Trimming at V came to 4 bases and at J to 4 bases, leaving 9 bases not matched to a gene. The CDR3 has 15 residues. Germline V gene data show CDR1 as LNHDA and CDR2 as SQIVND (reference sequence). The CDR3 sequence: CASSTTIRGTYGYTF. The CDR3 coding sequence is TGTGCCAGTAGTACGACAATCAGGGGGACCTATGGCTACACCTTC.

This clonotype was recorded at least ten times. The chain employs TRBV19 and TRBJ2-1; 9 nucleotides line up with TRBD1. From germline, CDR1 is LNHDA and CDR2 SQIVND (reference sequence). CDR3 length equals 15 residues. Trimming took 1 base from V and 13 from J; bases not matched to a gene: 11. The CDR3 loop reads CASSIGGQGTRGQFF. The CDR3 bases are TGTGCCAGTAGTATAGGGGGACAGGGCACCCGGGGCCAGTTCTTC. Using reference TRBV19 and TRBJ2-1 for the parts outside the CDR3, the full variable domain is DGGITQSPKYLFRKEGQNVTLSCEQNLNHDAMYWYRQDPGQGLRLIYYSQIVNDFQKGDIAEGYSVSREKKESFPLTVTSAQKNPTAFYLCASSIGGQGTRGQFFGPGTRLTVL.

At least ten counts were recorded for this clonotype. V and J are TRBV20-1 and TRBJ2-7, with 7 bases identical to TRBD1. The germline V gene has CDR1 DFQATT and CDR2 SNEGSKA (reference sequence). V lost 1 base, J lost 7 bases, and 7 bases stayed unmatched. CDR3 length equals 13 residues. The CDR3 sequence is CSARVTGQLEQYF. CDR3 sequence (DNA): TGCAGTGCTAGAGTCACGGGACAGCTTGAGCAGTACTTC.

This clonotype has just a few counts. The chain is built from TRBV6-4 and TRBJ2-2; D uncertain. Germline assignment: CDR1 MRHNA and CDR2 SNTAGT. The ends were cut back, 0 bases at V and 5 bases at J, with 1 base in the middle. The CDR3 is 12 residues long. The CDR3 sequence is CASSDSTGELFF. The CDR3 DNA is TGTGCCAGCAGTGACTCAACCGGGGAGCTGTTTTTT.

This clonotype showed up just a few times. The rearrangement links TRBV24-1 to TRBJ2-2; D unresolved. The ends were cut back, 3 bases at V and 4 bases at J, with 8 bases in the middle. In germline, CDR1 is KGHDR, CDR2 SFDVKD. This CDR3 has 14 residues. Here the CDR3 DNA reads TGTGCCACCAGTGATCCCCTCGGCACCGGGGAGCTGTTTTTT. Its translation is CATSDPLGTGELFF.

The rearrangement joins TRBV29-1 to TRBJ1-2, with D possibly matching TRBD1 (5 bases). V was pared by 6 bases and J by 3 bases, with 17 bases between. The CDR3 has 14 amino acids. Germline V gene sequence: CDR1 SQVTM, CDR2 ANQGSEA. CDR3 loop: CSVGLRLRDYGYTF. In nucleotides, the CDR3 is TGCAGCGTGGGACTGAGACTTCGGGACTATGGCTACACCTTC.

In this sample, this clonotype turned up many times. This rearrangement joins TRBV18 to TRBJ2-2; D gene uncertain. CDR3 size: 19 residues. Trimming took off 5 bases at V and 0 bases at J, with 22 bases between the two ends. CDR1 is KGHSH, CDR2 LQKENI, per germline. CDR3 protein: CASSTRLQFWSANTGELFF. In DNA, the CDR3 is TGTGCCAGCTCAACCCGACTGCAATTTTGGAGTGCGAACACCGGGGAGCTGTTTTTT.

This clonotype was seen at least ten times. This chain uses TRBV11-2 with TRBJ2-4; TRBD2 aligns across 12 bases. V shed 3 bases, J shed 3 bases, and the junction held 15 bases outside the gene matches. Germline CDR1 reads SGHAT; CDR2 reads FQNNGV. There are 20 residues in the CDR3. This chain's CDR3 is CASSLALGLAGGPVKNIQYF. CDR3 sequence (DNA): TGTGCCAGCAGCTTGGCCCTGGGGCTAGCGGGGGGGCCGGTCAAAAACATTCAGTACTTC.

This clonotype was seen a handful of times. CDR3 protein: CASSLPGQSTDTQYF. The CDR3 region has the DNA TGTGCCAGCAGTCTACCGGGACAGTCCACAGATACGCAGTATTTT. V gene TRBV28 combines with J gene TRBJ2-3; the match to TRBD1 covers 7 bases. Germline assignment: CDR1 MDHEN and CDR2 SYDVKM. V was clipped by 5 bases and J by 2 bases; unmatched bases: 7. There are 15 residues in the CDR3.

This clonotype was counted ten times or more. This sequence joins TRBV6-1 and TRBJ1-4, with D possibly matching TRBD1 (6 bases). The CDR3 totals 15 residues. The germline V gene encodes CDR1 MNHNS and CDR2 SASEGT. Trimming cost V 7 bases and J 5 bases, with 17 bases left between them. CDR3 sequence reads: CASNGGAIRNEKLFF. CDR3 in DNA: TGTGCCAGCAACGGGGGCGCGATCAGAAATGAAAAACTGTTTTTT.

The rearrangement links TRBV7-2 to TRBJ2-7; tentatively, D is TRBD2 (6 bases). Trimming removed 8 bases at V and 2 bases at J, with 16 bases between. CDR1 and CDR2 (germline): SGHTA, FQGNSA. The CDR3 sequence is 14 residues long. CDR3 amino acids: CASRPPGATYEQYF. For the CDR3, the DNA is TGTGCCAGCCGTCCCCCGGGAGCGACCTACGAGCAGTACTTC.